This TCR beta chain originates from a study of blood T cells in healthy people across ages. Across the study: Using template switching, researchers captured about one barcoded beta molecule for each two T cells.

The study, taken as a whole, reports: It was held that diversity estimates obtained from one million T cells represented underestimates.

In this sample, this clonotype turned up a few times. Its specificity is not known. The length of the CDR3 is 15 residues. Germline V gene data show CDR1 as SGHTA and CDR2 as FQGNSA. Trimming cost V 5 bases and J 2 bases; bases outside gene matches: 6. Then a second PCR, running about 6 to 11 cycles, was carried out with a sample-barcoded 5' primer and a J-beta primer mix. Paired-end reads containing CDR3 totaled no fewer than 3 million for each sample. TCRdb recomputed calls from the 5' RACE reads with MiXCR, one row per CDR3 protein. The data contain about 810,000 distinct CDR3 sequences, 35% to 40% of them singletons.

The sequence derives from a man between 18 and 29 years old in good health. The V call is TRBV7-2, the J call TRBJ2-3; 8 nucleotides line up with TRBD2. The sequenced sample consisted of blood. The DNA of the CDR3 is TGTGCCAGCAGCCCAAAGCGGGGGATCACAGATACGCAGTATTTT. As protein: CASSPKRGITDTQYF.